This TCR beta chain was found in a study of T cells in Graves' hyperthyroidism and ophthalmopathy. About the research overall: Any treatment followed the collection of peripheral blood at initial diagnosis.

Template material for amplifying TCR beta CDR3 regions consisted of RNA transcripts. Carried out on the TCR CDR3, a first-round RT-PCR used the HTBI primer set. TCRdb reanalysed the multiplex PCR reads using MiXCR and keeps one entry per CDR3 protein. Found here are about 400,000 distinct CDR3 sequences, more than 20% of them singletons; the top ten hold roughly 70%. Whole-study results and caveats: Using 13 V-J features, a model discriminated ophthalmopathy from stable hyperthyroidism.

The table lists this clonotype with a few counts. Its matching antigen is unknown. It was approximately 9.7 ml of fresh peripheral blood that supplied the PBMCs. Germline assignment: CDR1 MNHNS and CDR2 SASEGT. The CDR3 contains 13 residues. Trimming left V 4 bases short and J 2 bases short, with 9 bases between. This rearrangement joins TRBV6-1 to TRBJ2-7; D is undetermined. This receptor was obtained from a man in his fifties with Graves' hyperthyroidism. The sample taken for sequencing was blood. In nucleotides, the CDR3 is TGTGCCAGCAGTGGCTCAGTTACCTACGAGCAGTACTTC. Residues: CASSGSVTYEQYF.